The 6 T cell receptor beta chains listed next were all sequenced from one sample in a study of shared clonotypes between healthy human individuals. The protocol was immunoSEQ multiplex PCR, while the TCRdb copy is restricted to in-frame clones and leaves out a portion. The sample carries approximately 1.5 million clones, 98% recorded once. The sequenced sample consisted of naive CD4+ T cells sorted from blood. Indicated subset: CD45RA+ positively selected. Receptors were obtained from a man aged 25-40 years in good health.

Here the CDR3 reads CASNPGTRGGTGELFF. The CDR3 nucleotides are TGTGCCAGTAACCCGGGGACACGGGGAGGCACCGGGGAGCTGTTTTTT. This chain links TRBV19 with TRBJ2-2; D tentatively fits TRBD1 or TRBD2 (6 bases each). Trimming left V 7 bases short and J 4 bases short, with 19 bases between. This CDR3 is 16 amino acids long. Germline assignment: CDR1 LNHDA and CDR2 SQIVND (reference sequence). The full variable domain, rest sourced from reference TRBV19 and TRBJ2-2, is DGGITQSPKYLFRKEGQNVTLSCEQNLNHDAMYWYRQDPGQGLRLIYYSQIVNDFQKGDIAEGYSVSREKKESFPLTVTSAQKNPTAFYLCASNPGTRGGTGELFFGEGSRLTVL.

The J gene is TRBJ1-2, the V gene TRBV30; maybe TRBD1 (6 bases). The CDR3 length is 15 residues. With 8 bases removed from V and 4 bases from J, the gap between germline ends came to 23 bases. The germline gives CDR1 GTSNPN, CDR2 SVGIG (reference sequence). The CDR3, as DNA: TGTGCCGGGTTGACCGGGTCCGGGGGCTCCTATGGCTACACCTTC. This sequence encodes CAGLTGSGGSYGYTF.

The CDR3 coding sequence is TGTGCCAGCAGCGTTCTGAATTTAGGAGATACGCAGTATTTT. It specifies CASSVLNLGDTQYF. The chain recombines TRBV9 with TRBJ2-3; no definite D call. V was trimmed by 2 bases and J by 5 bases, leaving 12 bases between them. The CDR3 consists of 14 residues. CDR1 is SGDLS, CDR2 YYNGEE, per germline.

This clone was observed a single time. This sample includes further DNA sequences coding for the same CDR3. The chain is built from TRBV19 and TRBJ2-7; D is ambiguous. Germline CDR1 and CDR2: LNHDA and SQIVND (reference sequence). Trimming removed 4 bases from V and 3 bases from J, with 7 bases in between. This CDR3 contains 12 residues. The CDR3 loop is CASSRADYEQYF. DNA for the CDR3: TGTGCCAGTAGTAGGGCAGACTACGAGCAGTACTTC.

The chain links TRBV7-2 to TRBJ2-1; tentative D call: TRBD1 (6 bases). Germline V gene sequence: CDR1 SGHTA, CDR2 FQGNSA. Deletions cut 2 bases from V and 6 bases from J, with 14 bases between. This CDR3 spans 15 amino acids. Here the CDR3 DNA reads TGTGCCAGCAGCTTAATGCGGACAGTCTCCAATGAGCAGTTCTTC. Protein: CASSLMRTVSNEQFF.

Points on this clone: Other DNA sequences within the sample encode an identical CDR3. The J gene is TRBJ2-1, the V gene TRBV5-1; 9 nucleotides align to TRBD2. Germline V gene sequence: CDR1 SGHRS, CDR2 YFSETQ. CDR3 length: 16 residues. With 0 bases clipped from V and 2 bases from J, the junction kept 3 bases outside the gene matches. CDR3 coding DNA: TGCGCCAGCAGCTTGGATCTAGCGGGGACCTACAATGAGCAGTTCTTC. This codes for CASSLDLAGTYNEQFF.